A selection of T cell receptor beta chains follows, all from one sample in a study of Graves' ophthalmopathy and Graves' hyperthyroidism. TCRdb redid the calling of the multiplex PCR reads with MiXCR, one entry per CDR3 protein. The sample includes 650,000 to 800,000 distinct CDR3 sequences, about 38% of them seen just once. Sequencing was done on a sample of peripheral blood. The receptors were gathered from an adult man with Graves' ophthalmopathy. Each CDR3 is given with its conserved first and last residue. The order of the fields is D gene, V gene, J gene, clone size, CDR3 DNA, CDR3 protein. A D gene is named only where the DNA matches it firmly. Not every row has a clone size; where given, it reads once, few, many or a size class.

d_gene: NA
v_gene: TRBV9
j_gene: TRBJ1-2
abundance: few
CDR3nt: TGTGCCAGCAGCGCTCGACGGGACACCGAACCGAGATATGGCTACACCTTC
CDR3aa: CASSARRDTEPRYGYTF

d_gene: NA
v_gene: TRBV27
j_gene: TRBJ1-1
abundance: NA
CDR3nt: TGTGCCAGCAGTTTCCTTTCTGGCGGATCCTCTGAAGCTCTCTTT
CDR3aa: CASSFLSGGSSEALF

d_gene: TRBD1
v_gene: TRBV2
j_gene: TRBJ1-2
abundance: few
CDR3nt: TGTGCCAGCAGCCAAGATATGCGACAGGGACGAGGTGGCTACACCTTC
CDR3aa: CASSQDMRQGRGGYTF

d_gene: TRBD2
v_gene: TRBV15
j_gene: TRBJ2-7
abundance: many
CDR3nt: TGTGCCACCAGCAGAGCAACTAGCGGGAGGCCCTACGAGCAGTACTTC
CDR3aa: CATSRATSGRPYEQYF

d_gene: NA
v_gene: TRBV7-9
j_gene: TRBJ1-5
abundance: NA
CDR3nt: TGTGCCAGCAGCTTACGGGTCGAGGCCCAGCATTTT
CDR3aa: CASSLRVEAQHF

d_gene: NA
v_gene: TRBV2
j_gene: TRBJ2-2
abundance: NA
CDR3nt: TGTGCCAGCAGTTACGCGGGACGGGGGACCGGGGAGCTGTTTTTT
CDR3aa: CASSYAGRGTGELFF

d_gene: NA
v_gene: TRBV10-3
j_gene: TRBJ1-6
abundance: few
CDR3nt: TGTGCCAGCAGAGCCTCGGACAGAGATAATTCACCCCTCCACTTT
CDR3aa: CASRASDRDNSPLHF

d_gene: TRBD1
v_gene: TRBV3-1
j_gene: TRBJ1-3
abundance: few
CDR3nt: TGTGCCAGCAGCCAGAGACAGGGAGTAAATGGAAACACCATATATTTT
CDR3aa: CASSQRQGVNGNTIYF

d_gene: NA
v_gene: TRBV20-1
j_gene: TRBJ1-1
abundance: NA
CDR3nt: TGCAGTGCTAGAGGTCAAGAGCGGTGGGGGAGGAACACTGAAGCTTTCTTT
CDR3aa: CSARGQERWGRNTEAFF

d_gene: NA
v_gene: TRBV10-3
j_gene: TRBJ1-1
abundance: NA
CDR3nt: TGCGCCATCAGTGAGACCGGTGAAGCTCTCTTT
CDR3aa: CAISETGEALF

d_gene: TRBD1
v_gene: TRBV5-5
j_gene: TRBJ1-3
abundance: NA
CDR3nt: TGTGCCAGCAGCGTGGGACAGGTGCCGCTCTCTGGAAACACCATATATTTT
CDR3aa: CASSVGQVPLSGNTIYF

d_gene: NA
v_gene: TRBV4-1
j_gene: TRBJ1-4
abundance: NA
CDR3nt: TGCGCCAGCAGCCAAGCTAACGAAAAACTGTTTTTT
CDR3aa: CASSQANEKLFF

d_gene: TRBD1
v_gene: TRBV4-1
j_gene: TRBJ1-3
abundance: many
CDR3nt: TGCGCCAGCAGCCAGCCGACAGGGGACTCTGGAAACACCATATATTTT
CDR3aa: CASSQPTGDSGNTIYF

d_gene: TRBD1
v_gene: TRBV25-1
j_gene: TRBJ2-7
abundance: NA
CDR3nt: TGTGCCAGCAGCGTAAAGCCGGGACAGACTCCCTACGAGCAGTACTTC
CDR3aa: CASSVKPGQTPYEQYF

d_gene: TRBD1
v_gene: TRBV24-1
j_gene: TRBJ2-2
abundance: few
CDR3nt: TGTGCCACCAGTGAGGGACAGGGCCAGACCGGGGAGCTGTTTTTT
CDR3aa: CATSEGQGQTGELFF

d_gene: NA
v_gene: TRBV11-2
j_gene: TRBJ1-2
abundance: many
CDR3nt: TGTGCCAGCAGCTTAGATTCGGACAGTTGGTATGGCTACACCTTC
CDR3aa: CASSLDSDSWYGYTF

d_gene: NA
v_gene: TRBV7-9
j_gene: TRBJ1-5
abundance: many
CDR3nt: TGTGCCAGCAGCTTATGGGCGGGGAGCGATCAGCCCCAGCATTTT
CDR3aa: CASSLWAGSDQPQHF

d_gene: NA
v_gene: TRBV7-2
j_gene: TRBJ2-5
abundance: NA
CDR3nt: TGCGCCAGCGGCTTTGGCGGCGGGGCGACCCAGTACTTC
CDR3aa: CASGFGGGATQYF

d_gene: TRBD2
v_gene: TRBV19
j_gene: TRBJ2-6
abundance: many
CDR3nt: TGTGCCAGTAGTATAAACGGCGGGGGGATTAACGTCCTGACTTTC
CDR3aa: CASSINGGGINVLTF

d_gene: NA
v_gene: TRBV27
j_gene: TRBJ1-1
abundance: once
CDR3nt: TGTGCCAGCAGTTTGCGGTTTAAGGACACTGAAGCTTTCTTT
CDR3aa: CASSLRFKDTEAFF

d_gene: NA
v_gene: TRBV20-1
j_gene: TRBJ1-2
abundance: many
CDR3nt: TGCAGTGCTATTGGGCGGACCTATGGCTACACCTTC
CDR3aa: CSAIGRTYGYTF

d_gene: NA
v_gene: TRBV7-6
j_gene: TRBJ1-1
abundance: NA
CDR3nt: TGTGCCAGCAGCTTAGGGCCTCCGACAACTTTCTTT
CDR3aa: CASSLGPPTTFF

d_gene: NA
v_gene: TRBV20-1
j_gene: TRBJ2-5
abundance: many
CDR3nt: TGCAGTGCTAGATCCCAGACCCAGTACTTC
CDR3aa: CSARSQTQYF

d_gene: NA
v_gene: TRBV19
j_gene: TRBJ1-5
abundance: many
CDR3nt: TGTGCCAGTAGTCCCATAGGGGTTAGCAATCAGCCCCAGCATTTT
CDR3aa: CASSPIGVSNQPQHF

d_gene: NA
v_gene: TRBV7-2
j_gene: TRBJ2-7
abundance: many
CDR3nt: TGTGCCAGCAGCCCAGCACAGGGAGGCCACGAGCAGTACTTC
CDR3aa: CASSPAQGGHEQYF

d_gene: NA
v_gene: TRBV10-2
j_gene: TRBJ1-1
abundance: NA
CDR3nt: TGCGCCAGCAGTGAGTTTACTCAGAACACTGAAGCTTTCTTT
CDR3aa: CASSEFTQNTEAFF

d_gene: NA
v_gene: TRBV4-3
j_gene: TRBJ1-1
abundance: few
CDR3nt: TGCGCCAGCAGCCCACGGAACAGGGTGATGAACACTGAAGCTTTCTTT
CDR3aa: CASSPRNRVMNTEAFF

d_gene: TRBD1
v_gene: TRBV9
j_gene: TRBJ2-5
abundance: NA
CDR3nt: TGTGCCAGCAATCCCGGGACAGGGAACGGAGAGACCCAGTACTTC
CDR3aa: CASNPGTGNGETQYF

d_gene: TRBD1
v_gene: TRBV2
j_gene: TRBJ2-7
abundance: NA
CDR3nt: TGTGCCAGCAGTCAGGGGGTGGGACAGGGGGTCTACGAGCAGTACTTC
CDR3aa: CASSQGVGQGVYEQYF

d_gene: NA
v_gene: TRBV5-1
j_gene: TRBJ2-7
abundance: few
CDR3nt: TGCGCCAGCAGCCAAGAGGGCCAGCTCCACGAGCAGTACTTC
CDR3aa: CASSQEGQLHEQYF

d_gene: NA
v_gene: TRBV5-4
j_gene: TRBJ1-6
abundance: NA
CDR3nt: TGTGCCAGCAGCTTTGAGGGGACCTATAATTCACCCCTCCACTTT
CDR3aa: CASSFEGTYNSPLHF

d_gene: NA
v_gene: TRBV4-1
j_gene: TRBJ2-7
abundance: NA
CDR3nt: TGCGCCAGCAGCCAGGGTGTTGGGGCCTACGAGCAGTACTTC
CDR3aa: CASSQGVGAYEQYF

d_gene: TRBD2
v_gene: TRBV29-1
j_gene: TRBJ2-5
abundance: NA
CDR3nt: TGCAGCGTTGAGGCGGGGGGCCTCGGGGAGACCCAGTACTTC
CDR3aa: CSVEAGGLGETQYF

d_gene: NA
v_gene: TRBV24-1
j_gene: TRBJ2-3
abundance: few
CDR3nt: TGTGCCACCAGTGATTTGCAGGTACGGGGCACAGATACGCAGTATTTT
CDR3aa: CATSDLQVRGTDTQYF

d_gene: NA
v_gene: TRBV29-1
j_gene: TRBJ2-5
abundance: NA
CDR3nt: TGCAGCGTTGAAGAAGAGGAGGAGACCCAGTACTTC
CDR3aa: CSVEEEEETQYF

d_gene: NA
v_gene: TRBV7-2
j_gene: TRBJ2-2
abundance: many
CDR3nt: TGTGCCAGCAGCTTAGTGAGGGTCACCGGGGAGCTGTTTTTT
CDR3aa: CASSLVRVTGELFF

d_gene: NA
v_gene: TRBV12-3/TRBV12-4
j_gene: TRBJ1-5
abundance: many
CDR3nt: TGTGCCAGCAGTTCCGATGGGAGAGGGTCGGGCAATCAGCCCCAGCATTTT
CDR3aa: CASSSDGRGSGNQPQHF

d_gene: NA
v_gene: TRBV5-6
j_gene: TRBJ1-2
abundance: many
CDR3nt: TGTGCCAGCAGCATCGGGACGGAATATGGCTACACCTTC
CDR3aa: CASSIGTEYGYTF

d_gene: NA
v_gene: TRBV7-8
j_gene: TRBJ2-7
abundance: many
CDR3nt: TGTGCCAGCAGCTTCCGGACGGGGGAGCAGTACTTC
CDR3aa: CASSFRTGEQYF

d_gene: NA
v_gene: TRBV12-3/TRBV12-4
j_gene: TRBJ2-7
abundance: NA
CDR3nt: TGTGCCAGCAGTTTAAAAACTCCCCACGAGCAGTACTTC
CDR3aa: CASSLKTPHEQYF

d_gene: NA
v_gene: TRBV25-1
j_gene: TRBJ1-2
abundance: NA
CDR3nt: TGTGCCAGCTCACCGGGAAGGGCCCTCCCCTGGGATGGCTACACCTTC
CDR3aa: CASSPGRALPWDGYTF

d_gene: TRBD2
v_gene: TRBV25-1
j_gene: TRBJ2-7
abundance: NA
CDR3nt: TGTGCCAGCAGCGCCTGGACTAGCGGGGGCTACGAGCAGTACTTC
CDR3aa: CASSAWTSGGYEQYF

d_gene: NA
v_gene: TRBV29-1
j_gene: TRBJ2-5
abundance: NA
CDR3nt: TGCAGCGTTGAAGATGGAGGGACAGCACAAGAGACCCAGTACTTC
CDR3aa: CSVEDGGTAQETQYF

d_gene: NA
v_gene: TRBV10-3
j_gene: TRBJ2-7
abundance: many
CDR3nt: TGTGCCATCTCGAGGGACCAAAACTCCTACGAGCAGTACTTC
CDR3aa: CAISRDQNSYEQYF

d_gene: TRBD1
v_gene: TRBV12-3/TRBV12-4
j_gene: TRBJ1-2
abundance: once
CDR3nt: TGTGCCAGCAGTTTAATAGGGGGACAGCGCATTCCTGGCTACACCTTC
CDR3aa: CASSLIGGQRIPGYTF

d_gene: NA
v_gene: TRBV3-1
j_gene: TRBJ1-2
abundance: NA
CDR3nt: TGTGCCAGCAGCCAAGAAGGGGGTTTCGATGGCTACACCTTC
CDR3aa: CASSQEGGFDGYTF

d_gene: TRBD1
v_gene: TRBV7-9
j_gene: TRBJ1-3
abundance: many
CDR3nt: TGTGCCAGCAGCCTAGGGTACAGGGGGCGATTCTTGGACGGAAACACCATATATTTT
CDR3aa: CASSLGYRGRFLDGNTIYF

d_gene: TRBD1
v_gene: TRBV7-8
j_gene: TRBJ2-7
abundance: NA
CDR3nt: TGTGCCAGCAGCGGCACGGGGACAGACTACGAGCAGTACTTC
CDR3aa: CASSGTGTDYEQYF

d_gene: NA
v_gene: TRBV30
j_gene: TRBJ1-4
abundance: few
CDR3nt: TGTGCCTGGAGTGCGGGGCCAAACGAAAAACTGTTTTTT
CDR3aa: CAWSAGPNEKLFF

d_gene: NA
v_gene: TRBV2
j_gene: TRBJ2-7
abundance: NA
CDR3nt: TGTACCAGCAGTTCCGCTGGGACCTACGAGCAGTACTTC
CDR3aa: CTSSSAGTYEQYF

d_gene: TRBD2
v_gene: TRBV4-1
j_gene: TRBJ2-7
abundance: many
CDR3nt: TGCGCCAGCAGCCAGGGGGGACTAGCGGATTACGAGCAGTACTTC
CDR3aa: CASSQGGLADYEQYF

d_gene: NA
v_gene: TRBV7-8
j_gene: TRBJ1-1
abundance: many
CDR3nt: TGTGCCAGCAGCTTAGAACAGGGTCGGACTGAAGCTTTCTTT
CDR3aa: CASSLEQGRTEAFF